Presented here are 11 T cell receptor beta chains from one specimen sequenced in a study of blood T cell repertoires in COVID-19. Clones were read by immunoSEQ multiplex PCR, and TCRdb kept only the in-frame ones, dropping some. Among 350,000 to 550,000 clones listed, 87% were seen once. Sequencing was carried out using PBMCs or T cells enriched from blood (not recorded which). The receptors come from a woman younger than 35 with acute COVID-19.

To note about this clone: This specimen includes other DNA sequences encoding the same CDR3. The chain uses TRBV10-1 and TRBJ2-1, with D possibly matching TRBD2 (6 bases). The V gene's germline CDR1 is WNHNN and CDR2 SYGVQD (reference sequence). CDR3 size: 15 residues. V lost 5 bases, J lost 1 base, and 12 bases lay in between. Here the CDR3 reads CASSPGRGSYNEQFF. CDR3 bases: TGCGCCAGCAGTCCCGGACGGGGGTCCTACAATGAGCAGTTCTTC.

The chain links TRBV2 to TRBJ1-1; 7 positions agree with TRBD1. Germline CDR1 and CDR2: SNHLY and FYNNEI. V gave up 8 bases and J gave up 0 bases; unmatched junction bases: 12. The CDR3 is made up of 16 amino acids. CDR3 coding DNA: TGTGCCAGCTATCCAGGGGGTGGCTTCATGAACACTGAAGCTTTCTTT. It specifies CASYPGGGFMNTEAFF.

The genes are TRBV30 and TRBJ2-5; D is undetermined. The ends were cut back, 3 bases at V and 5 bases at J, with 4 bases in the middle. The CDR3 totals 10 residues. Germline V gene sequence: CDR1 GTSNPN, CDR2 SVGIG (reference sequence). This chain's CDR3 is CAWREETQYF. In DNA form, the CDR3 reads TGTGCCTGGAGGGAGGAGACCCAGTACTTC.

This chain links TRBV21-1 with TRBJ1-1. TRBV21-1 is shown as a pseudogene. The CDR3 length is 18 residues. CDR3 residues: CASSKVVSGRLMNTEAFF. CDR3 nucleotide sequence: TGTGCCAGCAGCAAAGTGGTGTCAGGGAGGTTAATGAACACTGAAGCTTTCTTT.

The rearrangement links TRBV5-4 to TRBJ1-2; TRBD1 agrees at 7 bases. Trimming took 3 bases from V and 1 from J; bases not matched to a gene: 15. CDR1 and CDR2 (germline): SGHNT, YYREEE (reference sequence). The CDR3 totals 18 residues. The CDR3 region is CASSSPGQLFSNNYGYTF. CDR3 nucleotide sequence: TGTGCCAGCAGCTCCCCGGGACAGCTCTTCTCTAATAACTATGGCTACACCTTC.

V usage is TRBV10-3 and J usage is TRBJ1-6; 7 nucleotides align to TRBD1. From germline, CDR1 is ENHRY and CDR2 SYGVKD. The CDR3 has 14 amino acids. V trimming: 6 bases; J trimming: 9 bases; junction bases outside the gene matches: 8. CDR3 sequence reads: CAIRIDRDLSPLHF. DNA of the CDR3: TGTGCCATCAGGATCGACAGGGACCTTTCACCCCTCCACTTT.

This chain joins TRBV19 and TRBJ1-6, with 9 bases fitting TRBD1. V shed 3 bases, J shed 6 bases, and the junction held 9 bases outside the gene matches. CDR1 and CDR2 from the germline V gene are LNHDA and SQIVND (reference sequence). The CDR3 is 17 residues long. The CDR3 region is CASSMGTGSWANSPLHF. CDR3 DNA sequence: TGTGCCAGTAGTATGGGGACAGGGTCTTGGGCTAATTCACCCCTCCACTTT. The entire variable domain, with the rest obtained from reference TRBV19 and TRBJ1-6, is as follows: DGGITQSPKYLFRKEGQNVTLSCEQNLNHDAMYWYRQDPGQGLRLIYYSQIVNDFQKGDIAEGYSVSREKKESFPLTVTSAQKNPTAFYLCASSMGTGSWANSPLHFGNGTRLTVT.

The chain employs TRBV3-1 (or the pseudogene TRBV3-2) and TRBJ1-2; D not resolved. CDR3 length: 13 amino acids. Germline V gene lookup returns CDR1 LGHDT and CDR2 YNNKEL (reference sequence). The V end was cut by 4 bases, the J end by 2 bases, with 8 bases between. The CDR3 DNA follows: TGTGCCAGCAGCCCCAGTACAAACTATGGCTACACCTTC. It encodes CASSPSTNYGYTF.

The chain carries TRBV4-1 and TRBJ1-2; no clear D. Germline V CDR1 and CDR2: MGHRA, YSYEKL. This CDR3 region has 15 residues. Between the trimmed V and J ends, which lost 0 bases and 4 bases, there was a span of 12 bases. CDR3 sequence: CASSQEEQFTYGYTF. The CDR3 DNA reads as TGCGCCAGCAGCCAAGAGGAACAGTTCACCTATGGCTACACCTTC.

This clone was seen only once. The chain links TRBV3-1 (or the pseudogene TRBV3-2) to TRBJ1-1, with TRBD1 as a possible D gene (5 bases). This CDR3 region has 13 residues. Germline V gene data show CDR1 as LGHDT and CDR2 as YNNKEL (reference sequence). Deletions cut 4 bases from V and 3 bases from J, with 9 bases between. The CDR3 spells CASSLARDTEAFF. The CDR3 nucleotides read TGTGCCAGCAGCCTTGCCAGGGACACTGAAGCTTTCTTT.

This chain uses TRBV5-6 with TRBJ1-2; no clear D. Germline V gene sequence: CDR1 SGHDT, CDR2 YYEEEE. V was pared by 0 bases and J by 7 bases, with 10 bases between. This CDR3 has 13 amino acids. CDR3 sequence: CASSLGYGSGYTF. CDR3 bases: TGTGCCAGCAGCTTGGGTTACGGTTCTGGCTACACCTTC.